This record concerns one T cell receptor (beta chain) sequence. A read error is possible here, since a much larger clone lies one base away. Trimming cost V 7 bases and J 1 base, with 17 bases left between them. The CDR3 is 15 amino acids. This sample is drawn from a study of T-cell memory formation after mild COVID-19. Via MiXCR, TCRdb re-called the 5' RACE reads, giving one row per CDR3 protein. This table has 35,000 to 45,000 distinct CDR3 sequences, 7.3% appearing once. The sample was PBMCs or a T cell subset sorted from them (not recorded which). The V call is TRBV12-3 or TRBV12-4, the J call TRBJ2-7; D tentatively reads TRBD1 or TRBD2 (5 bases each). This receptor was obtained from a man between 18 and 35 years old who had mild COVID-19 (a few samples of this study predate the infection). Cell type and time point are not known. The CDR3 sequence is CASTSGASRSYEQYF. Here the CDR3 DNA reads TGTGCCAGCACCTCCGGGGCTAGCAGATCCTACGAGCAGTACTTC.